These T cell receptor beta chains were read from a single sample in a study of T-cell reconstitution after alpha-beta-depleted transplantation in children. Each CDR3 protein is one row after TCRdb ran MiXCR on the PCR reads. The sample comprises around 190,000 distinct CDR3 sequences, roughly 7% of which are singletons, and roughly 6% rests with the top ten. The source material was PBMCs, sampled before TCRalphabeta/CD19-depleted stem cell transplant. Source of these receptors: a boy under 10 years old with acute lymphoblastic leukemia, due to receive a stem cell transplant. Both conserved end residues are part of each CDR3. The order of the fields is J gene, D gene, clone size, V gene, CDR3 DNA, CDR3 protein. The D gene is left open where the match is weak. Some rows have no size entry. The others give once, few or many, or a class for an expanded clone.

TRBJ2-7	-	many	TRBV4-2	TGTGCCAGCAGCCAAGATGCTGCCAGCTCCTACGAGCAGTACTTC	CASSQDAASSYEQYF
TRBJ2-7	TRBD2	-	TRBV20-1	TGCAGTGCTTCCGTCTCTAGCGGGAGGGGGCACGAGCAGTACTTC	CSASVSSGRGHEQYF
TRBJ1-1	-	many	TRBV6-5	TGTGCCAGCAGTTACACAGGGACCACTGAAGCTTTCTTT	CASSYTGTTEAFF
TRBJ2-7	-	-	TRBV29-1	TGCAGCGTTGAGGTGGACAGCACCTACGAGCAGTACTTC	CSVEVDSTYEQYF
TRBJ1-2	-	few	TRBV4-3	TGCGCCAGCAGCCAAGCGGGGTATGGCTACACCTTC	CASSQAGYGYTF
TRBJ2-5	-	many	TRBV7-9	TGTGCCAGCAGTCCCGGGGAGACCCAGTACTTC	CASSPGETQYF
TRBJ2-1	TRBD2	many	TRBV29-1	TGCAGCGTTGAAGTGGCGGGGGAGTACAATGAGCAGTTCTTC	CSVEVAGEYNEQFF
TRBJ1-3	-	many	TRBV12-3/TRBV12-4	TGTGCCAGCAGAGGGCAGGCCGACTCTGGAAACACCATATATTTT	CASRGQADSGNTIYF
TRBJ1-1	-	few	TRBV4-3	TGCGCCAGCAGACAGAGGGGGGGCCTTGAAGCTTTCTTT	CASRQRGGLEAFF
TRBJ1-5	TRBD1	-	TRBV28	TGTGCCAGCAGCTCTCGACAGGGGGCGAGGCAGCCCCAGCATTTT	CASSSRQGARQPQHF
TRBJ2-7	TRBD1	-	TRBV12-3/TRBV12-4	TGTGCCAGCAGTCACACCGGGACAGGGTACCACGAGCAGTACTTC	CASSHTGTGYHEQYF
TRBJ1-1	TRBD1	few	TRBV7-9	TGTGCCAGCAGCTTCAGGGGGAATGAAGCTTTCTTT	CASSFRGNEAFF
TRBJ2-7	-	-	TRBV7-2	TGTGCCAGCAGCCACGGACAGAGCTCCTACGAGCAGTACTTC	CASSHGQSSYEQYF
TRBJ1-6	-	few	TRBV3-1	TGTGCCAGCAGCCTAACAGGGTTTTCACCCCTCCACTTT	CASSLTGFSPLHF
TRBJ2-7	TRBD2	few	TRBV5-1	TGCGCCAGTCGGGAGGGCCGTTTCTACGAGCAGTACTTC	CASREGRFYEQYF
TRBJ2-3	-	many	TRBV20-1	TGCAGTGCTGAGACAGCGGCGATTCGGGTGATACAGTATTTT	CSAETAAIRVIQYF
TRBJ1-3	-	many	TRBV2	TGTGCCAGCAGTTTTTTGGGACCTGGAAACACCATATATTTT	CASSFLGPGNTIYF
TRBJ2-5	TRBD1	many	TRBV7-8	TGTGCCAGCTCGAGGGGGCGGACCCAAGAGACCCAGTACTTC	CASSRGRTQETQYF
TRBJ2-1	-	many	TRBV7-9	TGTGCCAGCAGCTTAGTCCGGGACCAGCAGTTCTTC	CASSLVRDQQFF
TRBJ2-7	-	many	TRBV29-1	TGCAGCGTTGAGGACAGAAAAAGCTCCTACGAGCAGTACTTC	CSVEDRKSSYEQYF
TRBJ2-7	-	many	TRBV5-1	TGCGCCAGCAGCCCCCGGCCTGGGACAACCTACGAGCAGTACTTC	CASSPRPGTTYEQYF
TRBJ2-3	-	many	TRBV12-3/TRBV12-4	TGTGCCAGCAGTTACAGGGCTAGCACAGATACGCAGTATTTT	CASSYRASTDTQYF
TRBJ1-5	-	-	TRBV27	TGTGCCAGCAGTTTACTTAGTGTCGAACCTCAGCCCCAGCATTTT	CASSLLSVEPQPQHF
TRBJ2-5	-	many	TRBV20-1	TGCAGTGCTAGAGGCCGGACGGAGACCCAGTACTTC	CSARGRTETQYF
TRBJ2-1	TRBD2	many	TRBV20-1	TGCAGTGGGGCGGGAGCCACCTACAATGAGCAGTTCTTC	CSGAGATYNEQFF
TRBJ1-2	-	-	TRBV27	TGTGCCAGCAGGATGACAGGTTATTATGGCTACACCTTC	CASRMTGYYGYTF
TRBJ2-1	-	many	TRBV5-1	TGCGCCAGCAGCTTGAGGCGGGAGATGAGGGGGGAGCAGTTCTTC	CASSLRREMRGEQFF
TRBJ1-1	-	-	TRBV5-4	TGTGCCAGCAGCTTGGCCTGGGGGACACGGTATGAAGCTTTCTTT	CASSLAWGTRYEAFF
TRBJ2-7	-	many	TRBV20-1	TGCAGTGCTAGAAACCGCGGGCCGAGGGAGCAGTACTTC	CSARNRGPREQYF
TRBJ2-1	TRBD2	-	TRBV3-1	TGTGCCAGCAGCCAAGATATTAGCGGGGGGTTGGATGAGCAGTTCTTC	CASSQDISGGLDEQFF
TRBJ2-7	TRBD2	many	TRBV12-3/TRBV12-4	TGTGCCAGCAGTTTAGCCCGGACTAGCGGCCTCTACTTC	CASSLARTSGLYF
TRBJ2-1	-	many	TRBV28	TGTGCCAGCAGTCTGACGGGTAGCAGGAGTGAGCAGTTCTTC	CASSLTGSRSEQFF
TRBJ2-5	-	-	TRBV15	TGTGCCACCAGCAGAGATCGGGCAGGGGAGACCCAGTACTTC	CATSRDRAGETQYF
TRBJ2-3	TRBD2	many	TRBV10-2	TGCGCCAGCCGGAGGCTAGCGGGATGGGATACGCAGTATTTT	CASRRLAGWDTQYF
TRBJ2-5	-	many	TRBV29-1	TGCAGCGTTGATGGGTTTCGCGGCAGTGAGTACCAAGAGACCCAGTACTTC	CSVDGFRGSEYQETQYF
TRBJ1-4	-	many	TRBV7-2	TGTGCCAGCAGCTTAGTGGGGGCCAGGGGAACTAATGAAAAACTGTTTTTT	CASSLVGARGTNEKLFF
TRBJ1-5	-	-	TRBV6-2/TRBV6-3	TGTGCCAGCAGTAGGGACGGAAATCAGCCCCAGCATTTT	CASSRDGNQPQHF
TRBJ2-1	-	many	TRBV5-1	TGCGCCAGCAGCAGCCTGGGTAGCGGATCCTACAATGAGCAGTTCTTC	CASSSLGSGSYNEQFF
TRBJ2-7	TRBD2	few	TRBV20-1	TGCAGTGCTAGGCGGTCGGGCGGGAGCTACCACGAGCAGTACTTC	CSARRSGGSYHEQYF
TRBJ2-1	-	few	TRBV6-1	TGTGCCAGCAGCCACGAGGGGATCTCCTACAATGAGCAGTTCTTC	CASSHEGISYNEQFF
TRBJ2-2	-	few	TRBV5-1	TGCGCCAGCGCATTACCAGGGGAAACCGGGGAGCTGTTTTTT	CASALPGETGELFF
TRBJ2-4	TRBD1	few	TRBV7-9	TGTGCCAGCAGCTCGACAGGGTCCAAAAACATTCAGTACTTC	CASSSTGSKNIQYF
TRBJ2-3	TRBD2	many	TRBV20-1	TGCAGTGCTAGCACTAGCGGGGGCCGCACAGATACGCAGTATTTT	CSASTSGGRTDTQYF
TRBJ2-1	TRBD2	few	TRBV20-1	TGCAGTGCCACCTCGGGAGGGGACAATGAGCAGTTCTTC	CSATSGGDNEQFF
TRBJ2-7	-	many	TRBV28	TGTGCCAGCAGCCTCCGGGACTCCTCCTACGAGCAGTACTTC	CASSLRDSSYEQYF
TRBJ1-5	TRBD1	many	TRBV2	TGTGCCAGCAGAGGGGACAGCTTTGATCAGCCCCAGCATTTT	CASRGDSFDQPQHF
TRBJ1-1	-	-	TRBV24-1	TGTGCCACCAGACAGAACACTGAAGCTTTCTTT	CATRQNTEAFF
TRBJ1-1	-	many	TRBV29-1	TGCAGCGACCGGGGCACTGAAGCTTTCTTT	CSDRGTEAFF
TRBJ2-2	-	-	TRBV5-1	TGCGCCAGCAGCTTCGGGGCGGCGGGGAACACCGGGGAGCTGTTTTTT	CASSFGAAGNTGELFF
TRBJ2-1	-	many	TRBV7-9	TGTGCCAGCAGCGAAGCATCGACTGAGCAGTTCTTC	CASSEASTEQFF
TRBJ2-3	TRBD1	-	TRBV6-2/TRBV6-3	TGTGCCAGCAGTGCCAAACAGGACAGGGACACAGATACGCAGTATTTT	CASSAKQDRDTDTQYF